The T cell receptor (beta chain) under discussion was sequenced for a study of T-cell reconstitution after alpha-beta-depleted transplantation in children (dated by TCRdb to the mid-2010s). With regard to the full study: Using TCR repertoire profiling, the study quantitatively followed how T-cell immune reconstitution unfolded in children after TCRalphabeta/CD19-depleted allogeneic hematopoietic cell transplantation.

V was cut back by 0 bases and J by 1 base, leaving a gap of 11 bases between them. The CDR3 sequence holds 16 residues, the cysteine and phenylalanine included. The sequence is cut down to CDR3 DNA, 48 bases in frame from base 1. CDR1 is given as SGHRS and CDR2 as YFSETQ, both from the germline V gene. Library prep was done by PCR. Instrument used: Illumina HiSeq 2500. To normalize quantification of the TCRbeta repertoire, the TCR libraries were built with molecular barcoding that relied on unique molecular identifiers. TCRdb redid the processing of the public reads, applying fastp at Q25 and MiXCR, and retained in-frame beta chains. Every entry covers one CDR3 protein and lists the most common genes and DNA from its rows. The sample records 75,000 to 100,000 distinct CDR3 sequences, 8% to 9% of which are singletons. The ten top clones hold just under 7% of the sample. This clonotype was recorded at least ten times. Its antigen target is currently unknown. No base quality values were provided; no much bigger clone lies one nucleotide off.

The chain was built from TRBV5-1 and TRBJ1-5, with TRBD1 tentatively as D gene (6 bases match). Material: PBMCs from the stem cell graft donor, obtained from the stem cell graft. The source of this sequence is a human donor who donated a stem cell graft to a child with congenital amegakaryocytic thrombocytopenia. The CDR3: CASSLGTGISNQPQHF. Here is the DNA: TGCGCCAGCAGCTTGGGTACAGGGATCAGCAATCAGCCCCAGCATTTT.